The present entry profiles one T cell receptor beta chain with its context. Its target is unknown. The data are from a study of cytomegalovirus exposure and HLA in healthy donors. General observations from the study: The number of N-insertions in an Asian-associated ancestry cluster was reportedly below the roughly 670-donor mean in a later analysis. Sequencing likely produced, as an artifact, a cluster of highly shared sequence variants. A missense DCLRE1C variant was associated with V- and J-gene trimming of TCR beta chains in a later analysis, and an independent cohort replicated the association.

This PCR relied on a set of 60 Vbeta primers and 13 Jbeta primers. Measured with immunoSEQ multiplex PCR; TCRdb has only the in-frame clones, and not every one. The sample lists under 250,000 clones; 76% were seen once. The clonotype comes from a man between 18 and 29 years old in good health and CMV-seronegative. Sequenced input: PBMCs.

Here the CDR3 reads CASSVGDRDDQPQHF. The CDR3 nucleotides read TGTGCCAGCAGCGTAGGTGACAGGGATGATCAGCCCCAGCATTTT. The chain has TRBV9 and TRBJ1-5, with 7 bases fitting TRBD1. Germline CDR1 and CDR2: SGDLS and YYNGEE. The CDR3 extends over 15 amino acids. The V gene end was trimmed by 0 bases and the J gene end by 5 bases; junction bases not matched to a gene: 5.